This T cell receptor (beta chain) is from a study of cytomegalovirus exposure and HLA in healthy donors. Study-level results: Common viral pathogens were later found to be apparently linked to several of the most significant clusters.

Germline-derived CDR1 and CDR2 are SGHRS and YFSETQ. With 3 bases clipped from V and 4 bases from J, the junction kept 3 bases outside the gene matches. This CDR3 has 13 residues. Turning to this clone: Its antigen is as yet unknown.

Vbeta (60) and Jbeta (13) primers were used in the PCR. Here immunoSEQ multiplex PCR was the method, and the copy in TCRdb shows in-frame clones only, minus some. This sample has approximately 110,000 clones, with roughly 80% found just once. Sequencing was done on a sample of PBMCs. The clonotype originates from a female donor in good health and CMV-seropositive. The rearrangement links TRBV5-1 to TRBJ2-5, with TRBD1 matching over 7 bases. The CDR3 sequence: CASSYDRAETQYF. The DNA for the CDR3 is TGCGCCAGCAGCTATGACAGGGCAGAGACCCAGTACTTC.